This record concerns one TCR beta chain sequence. This sample is part of a study of radiation and T cells in renal cell carcinoma. Data came from immunoSEQ multiplex PCR; TCRdb stores just in-frame clones and leaves some out. This table holds 110,000 to 150,000 clones, roughly 80% found once. This sample's time point: baseline pretreatment blood. Noted treatment: 15 Gy SBRT to primary tumor, nephrectomy 4 weeks later. Clear cell pathology was present in this patient's renal cell carcinoma. Per the germline V gene, CDR1 is SGDLS and CDR2 is YYNGEE. The ends lost 5 bases at V and 1 base at J; junction bases unmatched: 11. The length of the CDR3 is 17 residues.

The sequence was obtained from a woman in her 50s with renal cell carcinoma. This sample comprised blood, obtained from a patient whose treatment included radiotherapy and nephrectomy. The chain has TRBV9 and TRBJ2-1, with 8 nucleotides matching TRBD2. CDR3 amino acids: CASSVQRGIASYNEQFF. The CDR3 DNA reads as TGTGCCAGCAGTGTCCAGCGGGGGATAGCATCCTACAATGAGCAGTTCTTC.